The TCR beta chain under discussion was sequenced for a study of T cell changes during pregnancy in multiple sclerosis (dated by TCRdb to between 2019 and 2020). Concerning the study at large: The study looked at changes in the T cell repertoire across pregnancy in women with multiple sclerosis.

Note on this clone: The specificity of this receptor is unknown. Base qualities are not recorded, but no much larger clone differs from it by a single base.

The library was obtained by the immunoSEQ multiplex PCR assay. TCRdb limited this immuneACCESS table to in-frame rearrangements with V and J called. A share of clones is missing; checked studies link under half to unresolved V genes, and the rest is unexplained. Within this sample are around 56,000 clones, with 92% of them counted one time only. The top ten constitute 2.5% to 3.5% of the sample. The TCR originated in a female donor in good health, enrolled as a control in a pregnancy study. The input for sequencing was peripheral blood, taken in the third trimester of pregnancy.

The bases are TGTGCCAGTAGTATAGGAGTAGCGGGGGAGCCCAATACGCAGTATTTT. Its translation is CASSIGVAGEPNTQYF. The rearrangement combines TRBV19 with TRBJ2-3, with TRBD2 identical over 9 junction bases. Unmatched junction bases come to 9, with V trimmed by 1 base and J by 7 bases. From its cysteine to its phenylalanine, the CDR3 spans 16 amino acids. Only the CDR3 DNA is retained, 48 bases long and in frame from the first base. CDR1 and CDR2 were assigned from the germline V gene (reference sequence) as LNHDA and SQIVND.